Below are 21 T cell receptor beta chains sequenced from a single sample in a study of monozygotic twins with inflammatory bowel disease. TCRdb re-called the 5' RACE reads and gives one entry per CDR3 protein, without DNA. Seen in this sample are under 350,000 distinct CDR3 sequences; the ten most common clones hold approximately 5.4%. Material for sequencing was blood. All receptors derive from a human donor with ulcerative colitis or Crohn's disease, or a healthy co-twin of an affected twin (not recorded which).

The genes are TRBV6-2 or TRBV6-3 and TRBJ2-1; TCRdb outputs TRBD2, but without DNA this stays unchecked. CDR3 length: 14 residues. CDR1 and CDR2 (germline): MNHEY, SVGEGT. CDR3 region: CASRTGTSYNEQFF.

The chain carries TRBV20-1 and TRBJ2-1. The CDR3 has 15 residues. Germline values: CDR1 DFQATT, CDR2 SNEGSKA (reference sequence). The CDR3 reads CSAHLLGYSYNEQFF.

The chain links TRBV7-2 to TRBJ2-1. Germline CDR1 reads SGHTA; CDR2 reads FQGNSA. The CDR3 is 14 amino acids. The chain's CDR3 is CASRMTRSYNEQFF.

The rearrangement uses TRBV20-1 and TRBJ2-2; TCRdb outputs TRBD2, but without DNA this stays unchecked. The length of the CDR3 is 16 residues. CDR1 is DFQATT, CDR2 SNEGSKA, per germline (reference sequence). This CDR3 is CSATPGLAGESGELFF.

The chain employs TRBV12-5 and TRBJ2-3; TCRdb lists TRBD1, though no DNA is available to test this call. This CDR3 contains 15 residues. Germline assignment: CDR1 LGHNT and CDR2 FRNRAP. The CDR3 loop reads CASGLGAGATDTQYF.

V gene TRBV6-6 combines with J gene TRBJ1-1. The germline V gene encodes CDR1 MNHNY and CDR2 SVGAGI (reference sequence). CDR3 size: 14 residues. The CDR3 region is CASSYPARPLRFFF.

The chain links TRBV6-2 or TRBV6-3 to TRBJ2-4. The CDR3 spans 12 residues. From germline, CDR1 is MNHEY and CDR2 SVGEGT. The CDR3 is CASSYTKNIQYF.

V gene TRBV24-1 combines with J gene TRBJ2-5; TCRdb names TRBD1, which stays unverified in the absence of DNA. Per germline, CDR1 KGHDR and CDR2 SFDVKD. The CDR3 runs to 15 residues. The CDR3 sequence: CATSDPEAGQETQYF.

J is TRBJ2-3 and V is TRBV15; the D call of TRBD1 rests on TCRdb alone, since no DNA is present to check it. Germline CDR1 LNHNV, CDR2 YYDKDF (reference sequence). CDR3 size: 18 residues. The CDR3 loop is CATSSPYLGRSGADTQYF.

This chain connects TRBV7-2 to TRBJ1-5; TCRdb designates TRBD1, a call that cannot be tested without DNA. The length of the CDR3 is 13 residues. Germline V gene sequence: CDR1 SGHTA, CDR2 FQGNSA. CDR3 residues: CASSGPGLQPQHF. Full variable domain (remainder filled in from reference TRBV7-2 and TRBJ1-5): GAGVSQSPSNKVTEKGKDVELRCDPISGHTALYWYRQSLGQGLEFLIYFQGNSAPDKSGLPSDRFSAERTGGSVSTLTIQRTQQEDSAVYLCASSGPGLQPQHFGDGTRLSIL.

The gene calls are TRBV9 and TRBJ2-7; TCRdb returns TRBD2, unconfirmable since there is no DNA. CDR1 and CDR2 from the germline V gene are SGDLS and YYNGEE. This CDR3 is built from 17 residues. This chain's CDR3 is CASSVGQSYQYDYEQYF.

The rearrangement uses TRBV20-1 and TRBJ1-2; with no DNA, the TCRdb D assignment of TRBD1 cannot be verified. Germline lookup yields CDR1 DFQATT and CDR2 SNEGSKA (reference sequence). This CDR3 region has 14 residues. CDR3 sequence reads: CSASPTGGFDGYTF.

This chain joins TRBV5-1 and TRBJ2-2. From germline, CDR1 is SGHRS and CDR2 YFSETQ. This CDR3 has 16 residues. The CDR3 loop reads CASSESANPNTGELFF.

This chain's CDR3 is CASSQDPRDETQYF. The chain joins TRBV4-3 to TRBJ2-5; TCRdb reports TRBD1, a call that lacks DNA to check it against. Per germline, CDR1 LGHNA and CDR2 YSLEER. The CDR3 is made up of 14 amino acids.

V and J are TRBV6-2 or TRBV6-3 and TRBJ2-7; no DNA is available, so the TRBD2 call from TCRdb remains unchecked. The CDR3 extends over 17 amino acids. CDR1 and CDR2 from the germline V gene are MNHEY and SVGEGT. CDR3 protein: CASSYLFGSPMIYEQYF.

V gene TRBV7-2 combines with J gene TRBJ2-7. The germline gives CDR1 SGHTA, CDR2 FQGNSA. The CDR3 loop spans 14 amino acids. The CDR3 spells CASLESGTFYEQYF.

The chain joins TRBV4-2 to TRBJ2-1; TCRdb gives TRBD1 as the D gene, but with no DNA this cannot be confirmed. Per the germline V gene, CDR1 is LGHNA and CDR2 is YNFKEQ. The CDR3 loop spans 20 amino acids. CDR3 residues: CASSQVLPSLSGNPNNEQFF.

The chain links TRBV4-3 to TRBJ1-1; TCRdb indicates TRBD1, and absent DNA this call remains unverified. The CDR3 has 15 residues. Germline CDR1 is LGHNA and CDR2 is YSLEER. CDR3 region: CASSQVGAGNTEAFF.

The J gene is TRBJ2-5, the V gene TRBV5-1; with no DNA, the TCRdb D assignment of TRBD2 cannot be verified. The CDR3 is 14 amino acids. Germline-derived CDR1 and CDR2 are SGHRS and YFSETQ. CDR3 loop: CASSLAGSVETQYF.

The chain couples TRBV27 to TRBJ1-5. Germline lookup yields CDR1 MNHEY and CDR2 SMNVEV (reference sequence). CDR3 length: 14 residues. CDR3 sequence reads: CASSLSTLGQPQHF.

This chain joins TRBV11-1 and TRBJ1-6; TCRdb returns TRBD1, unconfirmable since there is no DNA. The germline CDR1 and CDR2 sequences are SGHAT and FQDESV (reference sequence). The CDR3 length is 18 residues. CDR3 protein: CASSHPIGGTVYNSPLHF.